This entry features one T cell receptor (beta chain) sequence. The data are from a study of T cell responses to AZD1222 COVID-19 vaccine. Germline loops: CDR1 MNHEY, CDR2 SVGAGI. V lost 2 bases to trimming and J lost 2 bases; unmatched junction nucleotides: 2. The CDR3 loop spans 16 amino acids. TCRdb's table, derived via immunoSEQ multiplex PCR, lists solely in-frame clones and lacks some. This sample has approximately 140,000 clones; 70% to 90% occur once, and the top ten carry more than 5.5%. The V call is TRBV6-5, the J call TRBJ2-2, with TRBD2 matching over 10 bases. The receptor's source is an adult in good health. Source: peripheral blood, taken on day 0 of AZD1222 vaccination. CDR3 sequence reads: CASSYGLAVNTGELFF. The CDR3 bases are TGTGCCAGCAGTTACGGACTAGCGGTTAACACCGGGGAGCTGTTTTTT.